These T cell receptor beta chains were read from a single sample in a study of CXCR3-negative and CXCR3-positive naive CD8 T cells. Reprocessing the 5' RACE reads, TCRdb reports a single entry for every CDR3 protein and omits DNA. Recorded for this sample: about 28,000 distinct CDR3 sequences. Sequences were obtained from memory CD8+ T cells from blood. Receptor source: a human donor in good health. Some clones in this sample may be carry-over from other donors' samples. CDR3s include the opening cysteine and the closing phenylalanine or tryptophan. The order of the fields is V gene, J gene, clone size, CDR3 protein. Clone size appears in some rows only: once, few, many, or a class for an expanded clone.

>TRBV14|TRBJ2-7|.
CASSQEGLGTVGFYEQYF
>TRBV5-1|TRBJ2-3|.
CASAIDGGVTDTQYF
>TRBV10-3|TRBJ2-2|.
CAISESGVLDGGELFF
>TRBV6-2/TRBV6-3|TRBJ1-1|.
CASSYGVGTEAFF
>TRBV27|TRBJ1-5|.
CASSAVEGHQPQHF
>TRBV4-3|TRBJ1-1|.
CASSQDEGAVTEAFF
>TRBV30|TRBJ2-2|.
CAWSPGTSGYTGELFF
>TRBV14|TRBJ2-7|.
CASSQTGQGAFNEQYF
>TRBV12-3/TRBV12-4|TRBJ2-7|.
CASSEGLAGGLHKQYF
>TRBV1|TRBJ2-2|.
CTSTPGPPVGF
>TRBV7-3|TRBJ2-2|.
CASSRHANTGELFF
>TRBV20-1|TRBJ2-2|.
CSAGGLEHTGELFF
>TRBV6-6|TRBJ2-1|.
CASSAQGLHNEQFF
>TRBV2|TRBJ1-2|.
CASTPDRDDTF
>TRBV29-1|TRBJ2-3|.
CSVAGTLTHPSTDTQYF
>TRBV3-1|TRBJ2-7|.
CASTPDRQSSYEQYF
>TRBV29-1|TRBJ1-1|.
CSAEQGRTEAFF
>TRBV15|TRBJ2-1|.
CATSRGLGDEQFF
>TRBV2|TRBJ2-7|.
CASSEGGVVNEQYF
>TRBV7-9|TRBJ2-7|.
CASSLTGWTYEQYF
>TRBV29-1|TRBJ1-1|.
CSVGQTGEAFF
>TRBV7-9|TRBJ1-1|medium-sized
CASGQVLMNTEAFF